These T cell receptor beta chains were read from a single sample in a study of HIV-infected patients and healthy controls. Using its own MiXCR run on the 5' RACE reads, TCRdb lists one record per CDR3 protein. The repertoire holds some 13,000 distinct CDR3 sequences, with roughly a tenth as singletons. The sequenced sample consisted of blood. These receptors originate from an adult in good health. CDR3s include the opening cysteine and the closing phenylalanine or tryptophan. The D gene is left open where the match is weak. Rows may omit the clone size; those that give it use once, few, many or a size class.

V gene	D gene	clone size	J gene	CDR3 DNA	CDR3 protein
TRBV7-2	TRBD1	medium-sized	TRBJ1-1	TGTGCCAGCAGCCTGGGACAGCCTAACACTGAAGCTTTCTTT	CASSLGQPNTEAFF
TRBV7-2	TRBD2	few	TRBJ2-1	TGTGCCAGCAGTTACGGACTAGCGGGAAGTAAGTTGGATGAGCAGTTCTTC	CASSYGLAGSKLDEQFF
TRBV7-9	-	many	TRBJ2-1	TGTGCCAGCAGCTTATGGGTTAAGAGGAGCGATGAGCAGTTCTTC	CASSLWVKRSDEQFF
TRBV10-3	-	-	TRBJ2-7	TGTGCCATCAGTGAGTCGGGAGGGGGGAACTACGAGCAGTACTTC	CAISESGGGNYEQYF
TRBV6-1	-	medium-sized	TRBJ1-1	TGTGCCAGCAGTGAAGACGCAGGGAGTTTTGAAGCTTTCTTT	CASSEDAGSFEAFF
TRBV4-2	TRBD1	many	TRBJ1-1	TGTGCCAGCGGGACAGTTACGAACACTGAAGCTTTCTTT	CASGTVTNTEAFF
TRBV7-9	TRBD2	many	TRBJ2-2	TGTGCCAGCAGCCTTCGGGGGGGGTTGCCAAACACCGGGGAGCTGTTTTTT	CASSLRGGLPNTGELFF
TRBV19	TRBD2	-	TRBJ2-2	TGTGCCAGTAGTATGCCAGCGGGAAACACCGGGGAGCTGTTTTTT	CASSMPAGNTGELFF
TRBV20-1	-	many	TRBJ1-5	TGCAGTGCTAGAGGACAGGACGATAGCAATCAGCCCCAGCATTTT	CSARGQDDSNQPQHF
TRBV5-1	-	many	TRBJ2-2	TGCGCCAGCAGCCCAGGGCTTGGCCTTGGCGGGGAGCTGTTTTTT	CASSPGLGLGGELFF
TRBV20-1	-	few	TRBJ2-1	TGCAGTGCTACTAGGGGGGGGGCCTACAATGAGCAGTTCTTC	CSATRGGAYNEQFF
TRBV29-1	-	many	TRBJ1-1	TGCAGCGTTGAGCACGACATTGAAGCTTTCTTT	CSVEHDIEAFF
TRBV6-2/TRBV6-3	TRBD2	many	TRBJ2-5	TGTGCCAGCAGTTGGGGACTAGCGGGACTGTTGGAGACCCAGTACTTC	CASSWGLAGLLETQYF
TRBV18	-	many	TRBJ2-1	TGTGCCAGCTCACCCCGGGTCCTTCTAAGAGGGGCAGGTAGTGAGCAGTTCTTC	CASSPRVLLRGAGSEQFF
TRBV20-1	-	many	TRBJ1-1	TGCAGTGCTACCCCACAGAAAAACACTGAAGCTTTCTTT	CSATPQKNTEAFF
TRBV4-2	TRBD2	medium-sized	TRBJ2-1	TGTGCCAGCAGCCAGAGAAGCCTAGCGGCGAGCTCCTACAATGAGCAGTTCTTC	CASSQRSLAASSYNEQFF
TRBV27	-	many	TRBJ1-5	TGTGCCAGCAGTTTCCGGGGAAATAATCAGCCCCAGCATTTT	CASSFRGNNQPQHF
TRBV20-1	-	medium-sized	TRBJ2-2	TGCAGTGCTAGAACCTTATCGCTGGACACCGGGGAGCTGTTTTTT	CSARTLSLDTGELFF
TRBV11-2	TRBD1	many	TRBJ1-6	TGTGCCAGCAGTTCCAGGGGGCTCGGGCGTAATTCACCCCTCCACTTT	CASSSRGLGRNSPLHF
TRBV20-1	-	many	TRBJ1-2	TGCAGTGCTATCGCCGGGACCGAATATGGCTACACCTTC	CSAIAGTEYGYTF
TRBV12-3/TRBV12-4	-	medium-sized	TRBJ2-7	TGTGCCAGCAGTCTGACGTACAGGGTACCTGCGCAGTACTTC	CASSLTYRVPAQYF
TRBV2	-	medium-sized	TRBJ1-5	TGTGCCAGCAGTGCCGAGAGTTGGGGCAATCAGCCCCAGCATTTT	CASSAESWGNQPQHF
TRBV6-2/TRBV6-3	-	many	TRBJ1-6	TGTGCCAGCAGTTACCAGGCCCCGGAACCGGCAGATTCACCCCTCCACTTT	CASSYQAPEPADSPLHF
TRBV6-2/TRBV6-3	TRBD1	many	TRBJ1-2	TGTGCCAGCAGCCCGGACAGGGTCGTTGGCTACACCTTC	CASSPDRVVGYTF
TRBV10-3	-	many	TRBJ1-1	TGTGCCATCAGTGACGGCTTACCTAGCGAAGCTTTCTTT	CAISDGLPSEAFF
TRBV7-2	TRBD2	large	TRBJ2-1	TGTGCCAGCAGCTTACTGAAGAAAGCGGGGGGCGGAGGTGAGCAGTTCTTC	CASSLLKKAGGGGEQFF
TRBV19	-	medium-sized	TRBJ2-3	TGTGCCAGTACGTTAGCGTGGACTAGCACAGATACGCAGTATTTT	CASTLAWTSTDTQYF
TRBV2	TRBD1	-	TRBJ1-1	TGTGCCAGCAGTGAATGGACAGGGGGAGTGAACACTGAAGCTTTCTTT	CASSEWTGGVNTEAFF
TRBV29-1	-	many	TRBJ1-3	TGCAGCGTTCCACAATCAAACACCATATATTTT	CSVPQSNTIYF
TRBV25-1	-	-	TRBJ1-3	TGTGCCAGCACCCGCCTGCACAGGACTGCCACCATATATTTT	CASTRLHRTATIYF
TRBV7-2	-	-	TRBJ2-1	TGTGCCAGCAGCTTCGCCGGGGTCTCCTACAATGAGCAGTTCTTC	CASSFAGVSYNEQFF
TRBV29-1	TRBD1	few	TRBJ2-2	TGCAGCGTCACGGGACAGGGGTCTCCCGGGGAGCTGTTTTTT	CSVTGQGSPGELFF
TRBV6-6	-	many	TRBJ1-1	TGTGCCAGCAGTTACTCTCCGGGGGGAGGGACTGAAGCTTTCTTT	CASSYSPGGGTEAFF
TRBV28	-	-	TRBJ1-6	TGTGCCAGCAGTTGGGAAGAGGTCTCACCCCTCCACTTT	CASSWEEVSPLHF
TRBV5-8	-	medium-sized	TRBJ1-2	TGTGCCAGCAGCTTGATGGACTATGGCTACACCTTC	CASSLMDYGYTF
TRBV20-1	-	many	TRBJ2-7	TGCAGTGTTGGGGGACCATCGGGGGATACCAACTACGAGCAGTACTTC	CSVGGPSGDTNYEQYF
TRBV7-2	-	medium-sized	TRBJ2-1	TGTGCCAGCAGCCAATACCCCCGGACGGCGATCTACAATGAGCAGTTCTTC	CASSQYPRTAIYNEQFF
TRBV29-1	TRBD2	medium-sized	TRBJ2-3	TGCAGCGTTGAGTCGCTAGCGGGACTCACAGATACGCAGTATTTT	CSVESLAGLTDTQYF
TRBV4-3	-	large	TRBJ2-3	TGCGCCAGCAGCCAAGCCCCCGGGAGAGAGACAGATACGCAGTATTTT	CASSQAPGRETDTQYF
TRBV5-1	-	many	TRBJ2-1	TGCGCCAGCAGCTTTGCTCTTCGGGTAAGCTCCTACAATGAGCAGTTCTTC	CASSFALRVSSYNEQFF
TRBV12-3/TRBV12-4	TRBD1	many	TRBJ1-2	TGTGCCAGCAGTCCACAGGGGCCAAACCATGGCTACACCTTC	CASSPQGPNHGYTF
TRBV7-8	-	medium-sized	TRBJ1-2	TGTGCCAGCAGCCCACGCAGGGCAATCTATGGCTACACCTTC	CASSPRRAIYGYTF
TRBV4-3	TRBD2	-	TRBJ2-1	TGCGCCAGCAGCTACACTAGCGAGAATGAGCAGTTCTTC	CASSYTSENEQFF
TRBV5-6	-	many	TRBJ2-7	TGTGCCAGCAGTTCCCTGAACACCTACGAGCAGTACTTC	CASSSLNTYEQYF
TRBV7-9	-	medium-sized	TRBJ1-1	TGTGCCAGCAGTCATTTGGGTACTCCCGGAGCTTTCTTT	CASSHLGTPGAFF
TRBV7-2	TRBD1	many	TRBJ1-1	TGTGCCAGCAGCTATCGGGACAGGGGCACTGAAGCTTTCTTT	CASSYRDRGTEAFF